The 25 T cell receptor beta chains below all came from one sample that was sequenced in a study of CD4 T cells in relation to SARS-CoV-2 and coronaviruses. These receptors' targets are unknown. Using immunoSEQ multiplex PCR, the repertoire was profiled, and TCRdb retains in-frame clones only, with some absent. This table holds about 38,000 clones, under 80% found once. Sequencing input: memory CD4+ T cells from PBMCs, cultured in vitro. The source of these receptors is an adult with COVID-19.

This clone is judged large. The chain joins TRBV25-1 to TRBJ2-1; no clear D. The V end was cut by 4 bases, the J end by 8 bases, with 9 bases between. The CDR3 is 12 amino acids. Germline V gene sequence: CDR1 MGHDK, CDR2 SYGVNS. The CDR3 is CASSVLIHEQFF. CDR3 nucleotides: TGTGCCAGCAGTGTACTCATCCATGAGCAGTTCTTC.

This clone has only one observation. The genes are TRBV7-2 and TRBJ2-7; 11 bases fit TRBD2. The CDR3 runs to 17 residues. J lost 3 bases, V lost 3 bases, and 10 bases had no gene match. Germline loops: CDR1 SGHTA, CDR2 FQGNSA. CDR3 region: CASSLALAGGLHYEQYF. In nucleotides, the CDR3 is TGTGCCAGCAGCTTGGCGCTAGCGGGAGGTCTTCACTACGAGCAGTACTTC.

V gene TRBV30 combines with J gene TRBJ1-2; D is possibly TRBD1 (5 bases). The V gene lost 3 bases and the J gene lost 7 bases, with 21 bases spanning the gap. The length of the CDR3 is 15 residues. CDR1 is GTSNPN and CDR2 is SVGIG in the germline V gene (reference sequence). In nucleotides, the CDR3 is TGTGCCTGGAGGTGGGGGGGTTTTAATAGCTTTGGCTACACCTTC. As protein: CAWRWGGFNSFGYTF.

The V call is TRBV14, the J call TRBJ1-5; no clear D. With 1 base removed from V and 5 bases from J, the gap between germline ends came to 6 bases. Germline V gene sequence: CDR1 SGHDN, CDR2 FVKESK. The CDR3 has 13 residues. The DNA of the CDR3 is TGTGCCAGCAGCCAAGGAACCCATCAGCCCCAGCATTTT. Translation gives CASSQGTHQPQHF.

The chain links TRBV5-3 to TRBJ1-5; D uncertain. TRBV5-3 is known as an ORF, though its function is uncertain. Between the trimmed V and J ends, which lost 5 bases and 4 bases, there was a span of 7 bases. The CDR3 has 12 amino acids. The CDR3, as DNA: TGTGCCAGAAGGTTAGGGAATCAGCCCCAGCATTTT. Its translation: CARRLGNQPQHF.

V gene TRBV5-1 combines with J gene TRBJ2-1; 8 bases fit TRBD2. CDR1 and CDR2 from the germline V gene are SGHRS and YFSETQ. This CDR3 has 15 residues. V shed 0 bases and J 3 bases; nucleotides not matched to a gene: 2. The CDR3 is CASSLESGSYNEQFF. CDR3 DNA sequence: TGCGCCAGCAGCTTGGAGAGCGGGAGCTACAATGAGCAGTTCTTC.

V and J are TRBV6-5 and TRBJ2-7; 8 nucleotides line up with TRBD1. The CDR3 spans 15 residues. Per the germline V gene, CDR1 is MNHEY and CDR2 is SVGAGI. V shed 6 bases and J 3 bases; nucleotides not matched to a gene: 10. The DNA for the CDR3 is TGTGCCAGCAGGAGGGACAGGCTGGACGTCTACGAGCAGTACTTC. Encoded protein: CASRRDRLDVYEQYF.

The CDR3 sequence: CASSVGLAGSGEQFF. CDR3 DNA sequence: TGTGCCAGCAGCGTAGGGCTAGCGGGCAGCGGTGAGCAGTTCTTC. The chain joins TRBV9 to TRBJ2-1; 8 nucleotides line up with TRBD2. The V and J ends lost 0 bases and 9 bases, in that order; junction bases with no gene match: 8. Germline-derived CDR1 and CDR2 are SGDLS and YYNGEE. The CDR3 totals 15 residues.

The chain combines TRBV7-8 with TRBJ2-7, with D perhaps matching TRBD1 (5 bases). The CDR3 has 14 amino acids. Germline assignment: CDR1 SGHVS and CDR2 FQNEAQ. V was trimmed by 5 bases and J by 9 bases, leaving 20 bases between them. CDR3 nucleotide sequence: TGTGCCAGCAGCACGCAAAGGGGTGTTCGTTCGCAGTACTTC. Protein sequence: CASSTQRGVRSQYF.

This clone was counted a few times. The rearrangement joins TRBV19 to TRBJ2-3; D remains ambiguous. V was trimmed by 5 bases and J by 3 bases, leaving 18 bases between them. The CDR3 runs 16 residues. Germline V gene lookup returns CDR1 LNHDA and CDR2 SQIVND (reference sequence). The CDR3 loop reads CASSGDSTPSTDTQYF. DNA of the CDR3: TGTGCCAGTAGTGGCGACTCTACCCCATCTACAGATACGCAGTATTTT. Full variable domain (outside the CDR3, taken from reference TRBV19 and TRBJ2-3): DGGITQSPKYLFRKEGQNVTLSCEQNLNHDAMYWYRQDPGQGLRLIYYSQIVNDFQKGDIAEGYSVSREKKESFPLTVTSAQKNPTAFYLCASSGDSTPSTDTQYFGPGTRLTVL.

The chain uses TRBV24-1 and TRBJ2-3; D call uncertain. The germline V and J ends were trimmed by 2 bases and 4 bases, with 6 bases remaining between them. Germline lookup yields CDR1 KGHDR and CDR2 SFDVKD. The length of the CDR3 is 13 residues. CDR3 DNA sequence: TGTGCCACCAGTGATTACCCCTCAGATACGCAGTATTTT. Translation: CATSDYPSDTQYF.

This chain uses TRBV28 with TRBJ2-1; D is perhaps TRBD1 (8 bases). CDR1 is MDHEN and CDR2 is SYDVKM in the germline V gene. This CDR3 region has 17 residues. The V and J ends lost 6 bases and 0 bases respectively, with 18 bases between them. CDR3 DNA: TGTGCCAGCAGGATACAGGGGGGGTTAAGCTCCTACAATGAGCAGTTCTTC. As protein: CASRIQGGLSSYNEQFF.

The V and J genes are TRBV25-1 and TRBJ2-5; tentatively, D is TRBD2 (6 bases). Trimming stripped 3 bases from V and 2 bases from J, with 19 bases between. The CDR3 runs 17 residues. Germline V gene sequence: CDR1 MGHDK, CDR2 SYGVNS. The CDR3 reads CASSDPYGLRGQETQYF. CDR3 nucleotide sequence: TGTGCCAGCAGTGACCCCTACGGGTTGCGGGGACAAGAGACCCAGTACTTC.

CDR3 in DNA: TGTGCCTGGTTTCACCGGGACAGGGGACGGGAGCAGTTCTTC. It codes for CAWFHRDRGREQFF. The chain combines TRBV30 with TRBJ2-1, with TRBD1 matching 10 bases. This CDR3 spans 14 amino acids. J gave up 10 bases and V 5 bases, and 11 bases lay outside the gene matches. The germline V gene has CDR1 GTSNPN and CDR2 SVGIG (reference sequence).

V gene TRBV28 combines with J gene TRBJ2-1, with a possible D match to TRBD2 (6 bases). This CDR3 has 18 residues. Germline V CDR1 and CDR2: MDHEN, SYDVKM. V was shortened by 6 bases and J by 2 bases, with 23 bases between the two germline ends. The DNA of the CDR3 is TGTGCCAGCAGAGCGGATGCGGGGACCCCCATCGCCTACAATGAGCAGTTCTTC. This encodes CASRADAGTPIAYNEQFF.

This clone has just a few counts. The genes are TRBV9 and TRBJ2-1; no clear D. Trimming shortened V by 0 bases and J by 8 bases, and 15 bases separated the two germline ends. Germline CDR1 and CDR2: SGDLS and YYNGEE. CDR3 size: 15 residues. The CDR3 spells CASSVDPLPSDEQFF. CDR3 bases: TGTGCCAGCAGCGTAGATCCCCTCCCCAGCGATGAGCAGTTCTTC.

The rearrangement uses TRBV25-1 and TRBJ2-2, with D perhaps matching TRBD2 (5 bases). The CDR3 sequence is 15 residues long. Germline V gene sequence: CDR1 MGHDK, CDR2 SYGVNS. Trimming removed 4 bases at V and 2 bases at J, with 11 bases between. CDR3 in DNA: TGTGCCAGCAGTGTACTAGATACTAACACCGGGGAGCTGTTTTTT. It yields the protein CASSVLDTNTGELFF.

The chain uses TRBV3-1 (or the pseudogene TRBV3-2) and TRBJ2-1, with 7 bases that match TRBD2. V lost 1 base to trimming and J lost 8 bases; unmatched junction nucleotides: 11. Germline V CDR1 and CDR2: LGHDT, YNNKEL (reference sequence). The CDR3 is 16 amino acids. The CDR3 DNA is TGTGCCAGCAGCCAAGTCGGACTAGAAGTACCCCATGAGCAGTTCTTC. Its protein product is CASSQVGLEVPHEQFF.

The chain carries TRBV19 and TRBJ2-6; perhaps TRBD2 as D (6 bases). This CDR3 is 15 amino acids long. Germline assignment: CDR1 LNHDA and CDR2 SQIVND (reference sequence). V was shortened by 9 bases and J by 0 bases, with 12 bases between the two germline ends. The CDR3 nucleotides are TGTGCCAGCTCGGACTATTACTCTGGGGCCAACGTCCTGACTTTC. This translates into CASSDYYSGANVLTF.

V usage is TRBV19 and J usage is TRBJ1-5, with D perhaps matching TRBD1 (5 bases). CDR3 length: 16 residues. Germline CDR1 reads LNHDA; CDR2 reads SQIVND (reference sequence). Trimming left V 5 bases short and J 9 bases short, with 23 bases between. This CDR3 reads CASSPNKQAFHVPQHF. The DNA for the CDR3 is TGTGCCAGTAGTCCTAATAAACAGGCGTTTCATGTGCCCCAGCATTTT.

The chain combines TRBV6-2 or TRBV6-3 with TRBJ2-3, with D tentatively TRBD2 (5 bases). The CDR3 length is 17 residues. V was trimmed by 0 bases and J by 0 bases, leaving 13 bases between them. CDR1 and CDR2 from the germline V gene are MNHEY and SVGEGT. The CDR3 spells CASSYSWVGASTDTQYF. The CDR3 region has the DNA TGTGCCAGCAGTTACTCGTGGGTGGGAGCAAGCACAGATACGCAGTATTTT.

A few counts support this clone. The CDR3 sequence is CASSLGQEETQYF. The CDR3 DNA reads as TGTGCCAGCAGCTTGGGGCAAGAAGAGACCCAGTACTTC. The V call is TRBV7-2, the J call TRBJ2-5, with D perhaps TRBD1 (5 bases). Per germline, CDR1 SGHTA and CDR2 FQGNSA. The V end was cut by 3 bases, the J end by 3 bases, with 8 bases between. There are 13 residues in the CDR3.

There are a few counts of this clone. An end of the junction does not agree with germline; a read error may underlie this. V usage is TRBV7-2 and J usage is TRBJ1-2; D is possibly TRBD1 (6 bases). The CDR3 is 16 amino acids. The germline CDR1 and CDR2 sequences are SGHTA and FQGNSA. CDR3 sequence reads: CASSLGRVRGNHGYTF. CDR3 bases: TGTGCCAGCAGCTTAGGGCGCGTCAGGGGTAACCATGGCTACACCTTC.

The chain employs TRBV5-4 and TRBJ1-2; TRBD1 matches at 7 bases. CDR1 and CDR2 (germline): SGHNT, YYREEE (reference sequence). This CDR3 region has 15 residues. J lost 8 bases, V lost 7 bases, and 17 bases had no gene match. The CDR3 sequence: CASPGGKATPYGYTF. CDR3 bases: TGTGCCAGCCCAGGGGGTAAAGCCACCCCCTACGGCTACACCTTC.

This chain connects TRBV19 to TRBJ2-3, with a weak D call TRBD2 (6 bases). The CDR3 is made up of 14 amino acids. V was cut by 10 bases and J by 2 bases, with 16 bases left in between. Germline V gene data show CDR1 as LNHDA and CDR2 as SQIVND (reference sequence). The CDR3, as DNA: TGTGCCATCTCTCCGGGACTTTCCACAGATACGCAGTATTTT. As protein: CAISPGLSTDTQYF.